The T cell receptor (beta chain) described here comes from a study of quantifying T cell responses using KT2 cells. On the study more broadly: RNA was reverse transcribed with TCR alpha and beta constant-region primers.

The CDR3 is made up of 15 amino acids. The ends lost 3 bases at V and 7 bases at J; junction bases unmatched: 4. Germline values: CDR1 LNHNV, CDR2 YYDKDF (reference sequence). An oligo carrying a UMI was ligated to the cDNA 3' end. First-round PCR used 4 cycles and beta primers RC1.1 and RC1.2 covering TRBC1 and TRBC2. TCRdb itself ran the UMI-ligation and nested PCR reads through MiXCR, one entry per CDR3 protein. Altogether about 33,000 distinct CDR3 sequences are present, 10% being singletons, with the ten largest covering roughly 9%. Sequenced material: PBMCs spiked with cells of the T cell clone KT2. The chain joins TRBV15 to TRBJ2-1, with 12 bases aligning to TRBD2. The origin of this receptor is a human donor. CDR3 residues: CATSSLAGGQNEQFF. The CDR3 DNA sequence: TGTGCCACCAGCAGTCTAGCGGGGGGGCAAAATGAGCAGTTCTTC.